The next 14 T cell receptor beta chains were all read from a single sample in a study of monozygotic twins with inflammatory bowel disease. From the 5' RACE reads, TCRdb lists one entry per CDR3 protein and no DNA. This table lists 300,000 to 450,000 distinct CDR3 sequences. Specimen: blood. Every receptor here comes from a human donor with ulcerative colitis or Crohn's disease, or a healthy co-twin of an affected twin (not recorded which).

This CDR3 is CASRPRGTDTQYF. This chain connects TRBV7-2 to TRBJ2-3. The CDR3 is made up of 13 amino acids. Germline-derived CDR1 and CDR2 are SGHTA and FQGNSA.

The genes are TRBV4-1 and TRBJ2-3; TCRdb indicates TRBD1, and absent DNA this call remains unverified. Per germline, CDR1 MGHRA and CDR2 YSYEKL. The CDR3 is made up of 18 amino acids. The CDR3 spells CASSQRPPGQIDTDTQYF.

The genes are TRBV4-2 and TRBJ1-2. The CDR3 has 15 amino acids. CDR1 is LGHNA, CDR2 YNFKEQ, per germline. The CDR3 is CASSPTTEPNYGYTF.

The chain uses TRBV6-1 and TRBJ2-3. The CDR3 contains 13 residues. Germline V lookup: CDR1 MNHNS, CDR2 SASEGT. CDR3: CASNPPFLNTQYF.

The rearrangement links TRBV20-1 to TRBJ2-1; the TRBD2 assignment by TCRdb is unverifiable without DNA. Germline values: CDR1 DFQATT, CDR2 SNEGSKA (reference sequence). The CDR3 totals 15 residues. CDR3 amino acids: CSASLRGSSYNEQFF.

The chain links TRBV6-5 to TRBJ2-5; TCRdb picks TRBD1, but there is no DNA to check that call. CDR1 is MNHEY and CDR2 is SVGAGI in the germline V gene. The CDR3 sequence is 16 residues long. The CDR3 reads CASSYYDWAGRETQYF.

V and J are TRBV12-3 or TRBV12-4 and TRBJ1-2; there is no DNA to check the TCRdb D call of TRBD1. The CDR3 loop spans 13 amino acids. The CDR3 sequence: CASSYGTGDGYTF.

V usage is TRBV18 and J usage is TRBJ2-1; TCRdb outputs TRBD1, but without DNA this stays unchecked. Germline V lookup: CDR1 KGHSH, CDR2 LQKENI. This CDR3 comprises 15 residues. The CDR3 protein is CASSPPTGGKNEQFF.

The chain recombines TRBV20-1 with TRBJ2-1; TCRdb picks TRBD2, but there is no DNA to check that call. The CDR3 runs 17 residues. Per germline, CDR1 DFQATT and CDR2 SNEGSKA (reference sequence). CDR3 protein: CSARGSIGGPEYNEQFF.

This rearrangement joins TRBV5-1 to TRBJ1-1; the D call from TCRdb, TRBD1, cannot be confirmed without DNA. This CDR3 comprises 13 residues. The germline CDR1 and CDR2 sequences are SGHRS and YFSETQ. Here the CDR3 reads CASSWTVGTEAFF.

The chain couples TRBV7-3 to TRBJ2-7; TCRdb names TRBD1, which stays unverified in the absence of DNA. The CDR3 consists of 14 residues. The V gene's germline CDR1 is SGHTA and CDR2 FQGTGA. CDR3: CASSPGTGGSEQYF.

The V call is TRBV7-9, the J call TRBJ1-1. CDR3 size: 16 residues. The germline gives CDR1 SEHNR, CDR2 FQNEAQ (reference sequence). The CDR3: CASSLGRALMNTEAFF. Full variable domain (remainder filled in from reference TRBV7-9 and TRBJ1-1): DTGVSQNPRHKITKRGQNVTFRCDPISEHNRLYWYRQTLGQGPEFLTYFQNEAQLEKSRLLSDRFSAERPKGSFSTLEIQRTEQGDSAMYLCASSLGRALMNTEAFFGQGTRLTVV.

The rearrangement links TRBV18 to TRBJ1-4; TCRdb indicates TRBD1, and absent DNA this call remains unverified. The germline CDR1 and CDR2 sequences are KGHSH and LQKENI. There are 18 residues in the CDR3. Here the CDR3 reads CASSPGSDRDRAIEKLFF.

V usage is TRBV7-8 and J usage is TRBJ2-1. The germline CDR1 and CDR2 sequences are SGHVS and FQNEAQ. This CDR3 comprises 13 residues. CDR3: CASGIVSYNEQFF.